Many counts were recorded for the clone carrying this T cell receptor beta chain. Its antigen remains unknown. This sample is drawn from a study of T cell repertoires in cytomegalovirus infection. Study outcomes and limitations: The response measured ex vivo was dominated by TCR beta clonotypes (HLA-C-restricted and CMV-specific).

Germline V gives CDR1 SGHTA, CDR2 FQGNSA. The V end was cut by 6 bases, the J end by 1 base, with 15 bases between. The CDR3 has 15 amino acids. TCRdb re-derived calls from the reads in MiXCR, one entry per CDR3 protein. This table holds roughly 81,000 distinct CDR3 sequences, less than 4.5% found once. The sequence was obtained from a human donor in good health (CMV status not recorded). Some clones in this sample may be carry-over from other donors' samples. Sequencing was done on a sample of PBMCs. This sequence joins TRBV7-2 and TRBJ1-1, with a weak D call TRBD1 (5 bases). The chain's CDR3 is CASRPPTGPNTEAFF. The DNA of the CDR3 is TGTGCCAGCAGACCCCCAACAGGACCGAACACTGAAGCTTTCTTT.